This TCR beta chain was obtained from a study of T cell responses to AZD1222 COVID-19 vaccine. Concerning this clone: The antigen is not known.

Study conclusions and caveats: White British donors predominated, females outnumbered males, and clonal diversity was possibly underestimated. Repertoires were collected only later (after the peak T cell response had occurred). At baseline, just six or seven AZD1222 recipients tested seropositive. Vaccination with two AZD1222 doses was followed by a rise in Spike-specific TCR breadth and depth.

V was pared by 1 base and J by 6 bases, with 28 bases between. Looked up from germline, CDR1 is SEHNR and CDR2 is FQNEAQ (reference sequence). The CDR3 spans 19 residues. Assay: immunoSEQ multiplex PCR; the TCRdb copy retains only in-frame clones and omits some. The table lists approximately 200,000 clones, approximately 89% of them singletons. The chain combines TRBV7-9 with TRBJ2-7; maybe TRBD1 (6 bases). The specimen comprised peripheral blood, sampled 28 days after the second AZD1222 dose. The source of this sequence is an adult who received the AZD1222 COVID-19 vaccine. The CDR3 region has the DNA TGTGCCAGCAGCTTAGTTTATCTTTCTTCCGGGGTTGTCAGGGGCGAGCAGTACTTC. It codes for CASSLVYLSSGVVRGEQYF.